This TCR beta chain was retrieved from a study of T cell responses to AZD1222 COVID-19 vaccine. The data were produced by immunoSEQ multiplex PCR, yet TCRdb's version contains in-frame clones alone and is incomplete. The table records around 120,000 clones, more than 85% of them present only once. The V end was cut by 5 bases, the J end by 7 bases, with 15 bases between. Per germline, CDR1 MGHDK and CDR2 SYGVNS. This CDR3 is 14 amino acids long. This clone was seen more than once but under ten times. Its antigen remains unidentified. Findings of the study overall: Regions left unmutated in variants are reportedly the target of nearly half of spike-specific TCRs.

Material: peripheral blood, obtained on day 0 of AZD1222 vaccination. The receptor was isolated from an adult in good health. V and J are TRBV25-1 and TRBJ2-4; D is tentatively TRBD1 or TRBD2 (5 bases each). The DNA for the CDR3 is TGTGCCAGCAGTAGGGGTGGAGGCGGGAACATTCAGTACTTC. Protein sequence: CASSRGGGGNIQYF.